A single sample gave rise to the 20 T cell receptor beta chains below, sequenced in a study of shared clonotypes between healthy human individuals. Clones were read by immunoSEQ multiplex PCR, and TCRdb kept only the in-frame ones, dropping some. Among about 2 million clones listed, 95% were seen once. Input material: naive CD4+ T cells sorted from blood. Indicated subset: CD45RA+ positively selected. The source of these receptors is a man aged 18 to 30 in good health.

This clone was seen a single time. The chain joins TRBV11-3 to TRBJ2-3, with TRBD2 matching over 7 bases. Germline CDR1 and CDR2: SGHNT and YENEEA. The CDR3 sequence is 14 residues long. V shed 5 bases, J shed 2 bases, and the junction held 4 bases outside the gene matches. CDR3 coding DNA: TGTGCCAGCAGCCAGCGGGATAACACAGATACGCAGTATTTT. Translated: CASSQRDNTDTQYF. Full variable domain (remainder filled in from reference TRBV11-3 and TRBJ2-3): EAGVVQSPRYKIIEKKQPVAFWCNPISGHNTLYWYLQNLGQGPELLIRYENEEAVDDSQLPKDRFSAERLKGVDSTLKIQPAELGDSAVYLCASSQRDNTDTQYFGPGTRLTVL.

The chain links TRBV11-2 to TRBJ1-4; no firm D call. CDR1 SGHAT and CDR2 FQNNGV come from the germline V gene. The CDR3 is 15 amino acids. Trimming left V 2 bases short and J 4 bases short, with 11 bases between. The CDR3 is CASSLQRTDNEKLFF. The CDR3 coding sequence is TGTGCCAGCAGCTTACAAAGGACGGATAATGAAAAACTGTTTTTT. The entire variable domain, with the rest obtained from reference TRBV11-2 and TRBJ1-4, is as follows: EAGVAQSPRYKIIEKRQSVAFWCNPISGHATLYWYQQILGQGPKLLIQFQNNGVVDDSQLPKDRFSAERLKGVDSTLKIQPAKLEDSAVYLCASSLQRTDNEKLFFGSGTQLSVL.

The genes are TRBV4-1 and TRBJ1-4, with unresolved D. V was trimmed by 4 bases and J by 4 bases, leaving 10 bases between them. Germline CDR1 is MGHRA and CDR2 is YSYEKL. The CDR3 length is 14 residues. Here the CDR3 reads CASSRNFGNEKLFF. In DNA, the CDR3 is TGCGCCAGCAGCCGGAATTTTGGTAATGAAAAACTGTTTTTT.

V usage is TRBV7-2 and J usage is TRBJ1-4; no firm D call. The CDR3 contains 15 residues. Germline V gives CDR1 SGHTA, CDR2 FQGNSA. Trimming pared 5 bases from V and 4 bases from J, leaving 14 bases between. This CDR3 reads CASSASGGGNEKLFF. As DNA, the CDR3 is TGTGCCAGCAGCGCAAGCGGCGGAGGTAATGAAAAACTGTTTTTT.

This clone was recorded once. Within the sample, other DNA sequences also encode this same CDR3. The chain is built from TRBV5-1 and TRBJ1-2; 9 positions match TRBD1. This CDR3 comprises 14 residues. Germline V lookup: CDR1 SGHRS, CDR2 YFSETQ. Trimming took 4 bases from V and 2 from J; bases not matched to a gene: 3. CDR3 protein: CASSPGTGNYGYTF. CDR3 in DNA: TGCGCCAGCAGCCCCGGGACAGGGAACTATGGCTACACCTTC. Drawing the rest from reference TRBV5-1 and TRBJ1-2, the complete variable domain is KAGVTQTPRYLIKTRGQQVTLSCSPISGHRSVSWYQQTPGQGLQFLFEYFSETQRNKGNFPGRFSGRQFSNSRSEMNVSTLELGDSALYLCASSPGTGNYGYTFGSGTRLTVV.

The chain links TRBV6-5 to TRBJ2-7, with D possibly being TRBD2 (5 bases). The germline gives CDR1 MNHEY, CDR2 SVGAGI. CDR3 size: 13 residues. V was trimmed by 4 bases and J by 2 bases, leaving 9 bases between them. CDR3 sequence: CASSFGGPYEQYF. CDR3 in DNA: TGTGCCAGCAGTTTTGGCGGGCCCTACGAGCAGTACTTC.

The rearrangement links TRBV4-1 to TRBJ1-6, with unresolved D. This CDR3 region has 16 residues. Germline assignment: CDR1 MGHRA and CDR2 YSYEKL. The germline V and J ends were trimmed by 0 bases and 10 bases, with 16 bases remaining between them. Here the CDR3 DNA reads TGCGCCAGCAGCCAAGACCGCCAGGTGGTAGGCTCACCCCTCCACTTT. Protein sequence: CASSQDRQVVGSPLHF.

CDR3 residues: CASSSGLAGGLDEQFF. CDR3 DNA sequence: TGTGCCAGCAGCTCCGGACTAGCGGGAGGCTTGGATGAGCAGTTCTTC. The V call is TRBV7-2, the J call TRBJ2-1, with 14 bases that match TRBD2. CDR1 is SGHTA, CDR2 FQGNSA, per germline. The length of the CDR3 is 16 residues. V shed 4 bases and J 8 bases; nucleotides not matched to a gene: 7.

This clone is a singleton in its sample. The chain is built from TRBV6-6 and TRBJ2-1; 10 nucleotides line up with TRBD2. The CDR3 spans 14 residues. J lost 6 bases, V lost 4 bases, and 3 bases had no gene match. Germline V lookup: CDR1 MNHNY, CDR2 SVGAGI (reference sequence). The DNA of the CDR3 is TGTGCCAGCAGTTCTAGCGGGAGAGCCAATGAGCAGTTCTTC. It encodes CASSSSGRANEQFF.

This clone came up once. CDR3 nucleotide sequence: TGCGCCAGCAGCCAGCCGTTTACTCAAGAGACCCAGTACTTC. This codes for CASSQPFTQETQYF. The chain couples TRBV4-1 to TRBJ2-5; D is unclear. The V gene's germline CDR1 is MGHRA and CDR2 YSYEKL. Trimming shortened V by 3 bases and J by 2 bases, and 10 bases separated the two germline ends. The CDR3 consists of 14 residues.

The chain combines TRBV6-5 with TRBJ2-6; 7 bases agree with TRBD1. V shed 4 bases and J 0 bases; nucleotides not matched to a gene: 3. The CDR3 spans 16 residues. Germline-derived CDR1 and CDR2 are MNHEY and SVGAGI. In DNA, the CDR3 is TGTGCCAGCAGTTGGGGACAGTACTCTGGGGCCAACGTCCTGACTTTC. The encoded protein is CASSWGQYSGANVLTF.

V and J are TRBV27 and TRBJ2-1; no reliable D call. With 8 bases removed from V and 0 bases from J, the gap between germline ends came to 11 bases. Germline V gives CDR1 MNHEY, CDR2 SMNVEV (reference sequence). The CDR3 contains 14 residues. CDR3 sequence reads: CASGWGTSYNEQFF. CDR3 nucleotides: TGTGCCAGCGGTTGGGGTACCTCCTACAATGAGCAGTTCTTC.

This clone was recorded only once. The chain combines TRBV5-5 with TRBJ1-2; D ambiguous. With 0 bases removed from V and 7 bases from J, the gap between germline ends came to 19 bases. The CDR3 is made up of 16 amino acids. The germline V gene has CDR1 SGHKS and CDR2 YYEKEE (reference sequence). CDR3 sequence reads: CASSLDPTEAPRGYTF. The CDR3 DNA reads as TGTGCCAGCAGCTTGGACCCGACGGAGGCCCCGCGTGGCTACACCTTC.

In its sample, this clone was seen once. The V call is TRBV28, the J call TRBJ2-2; D tentatively reads TRBD1 or TRBD2 (6 bases each). The CDR3 runs to 16 residues. Deletions cut 5 bases from V and 0 bases from J, with 13 bases between. The V gene's germline CDR1 is MDHEN and CDR2 SYDVKM. The CDR3: CASSPPGATNTGELFF. The DNA for the CDR3 is TGTGCCAGCAGTCCCCCGGGGGCAACGAACACCGGGGAGCTGTTTTTT. The complete variable domain, with remaining parts taken from reference TRBV28 and TRBJ2-2, reads DVKVTQSSRYLVKRTGEKVFLECVQDMDHENMFWYRQDPGLGLRLIYFSYDVKMKEKGDIPEGYSVSREKKERFSLILESASTNQTSMYLCASSPPGATNTGELFFGEGSRLTVL.

The genes are TRBV27 and TRBJ1-6; D perhaps matches TRBD1 (5 bases). V was cut by 2 bases and J by 8 bases, with 10 bases left in between. This CDR3 region has 14 residues. CDR1 is MNHEY and CDR2 is SMNVEV in the germline V gene (reference sequence). CDR3 residues: CASSLMTVDSPLHF. As DNA, the CDR3 is TGTGCCAGCAGTTTAATGACAGTAGATTCACCCCTCCACTTT.

The chain uses TRBV5-1 and TRBJ2-1; D is undetermined. Germline V lookup: CDR1 SGHRS, CDR2 YFSETQ. The CDR3 totals 16 residues. Trimming took off 0 bases at V and 4 bases at J, with 14 bases between the two ends. The DNA of the CDR3 is TGCGCCAGCAGCTTGGGGGTGACGGGTAGATACAATGAGCAGTTCTTC. Residues: CASSLGVTGRYNEQFF.

V is TRBV14 and J is TRBJ2-1, with 8 nucleotides matching TRBD2. Germline CDR1 and CDR2: SGHDN and FVKESK. With V trimmed by 1 base and J by 4 bases, 3 bases remained unmatched. The CDR3 covers 15 residues. The CDR3 region is CASSQGTSPYNEQFF. The CDR3 DNA reads as TGTGCCAGCAGCCAAGGGACTAGCCCTTACAATGAGCAGTTCTTC.

This clone was seen a single time. The chain employs TRBV27 and TRBJ2-3, with a possible D match to TRBD2 (6 bases). V lost 5 bases and J 6 bases, leaving 15 bases between the germline ends. The CDR3 is 14 amino acids. Germline lookup yields CDR1 MNHEY and CDR2 SMNVEV (reference sequence). CDR3 sequence reads: CASSPGDSTDTQYF. The CDR3 DNA sequence: TGTGCCAGCAGTCCTGGGGACTCCACGGATACGCAGTATTTT.

Regarding this clone: The sample has other DNA sequences that encode this CDR3 too. The chain uses TRBV5-1 and TRBJ2-7; TRBD1 is a possible D gene (6 bases). Germline values: CDR1 SGHRS, CDR2 YFSETQ. The V end lost 4 bases, the J end lost 3 bases, and 8 bases lay between the germline ends. The CDR3 runs 12 residues. The CDR3 loop reads CASSPDSYEQYF. The DNA for the CDR3 is TGCGCCAGCAGCCCGGACAGCTACGAGCAGTACTTC.

The rearrangement joins TRBV7-3 to TRBJ1-1; D ambiguous. The V end lost 5 bases, the J end lost 1 base, and 8 bases lay between the germline ends. This CDR3 comprises 13 residues. Germline V gene lookup returns CDR1 SGHTA and CDR2 FQGTGA. The CDR3 loop is CASSKDTNTEAFF. The CDR3 DNA is TGTGCCAGCAGCAAAGACACGAACACTGAAGCTTTCTTT.